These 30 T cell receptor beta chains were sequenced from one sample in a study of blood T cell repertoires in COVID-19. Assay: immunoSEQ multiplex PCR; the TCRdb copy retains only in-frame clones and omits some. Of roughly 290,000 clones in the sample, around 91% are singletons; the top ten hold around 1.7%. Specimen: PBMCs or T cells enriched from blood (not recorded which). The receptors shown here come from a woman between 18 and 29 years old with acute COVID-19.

The CDR3: CASSRRQGRDTEAFF. As DNA, the CDR3 is TGTGCCAGCTCACGACGACAGGGGCGGGACACTGAAGCTTTCTTT. The J gene is TRBJ1-1, the V gene TRBV18, with 8 bases aligning to TRBD1. This CDR3 is 15 amino acids long. With 4 bases clipped from V and 3 bases from J, the junction kept 7 bases outside the gene matches. Germline-derived CDR1 and CDR2 are KGHSH and LQKENI.

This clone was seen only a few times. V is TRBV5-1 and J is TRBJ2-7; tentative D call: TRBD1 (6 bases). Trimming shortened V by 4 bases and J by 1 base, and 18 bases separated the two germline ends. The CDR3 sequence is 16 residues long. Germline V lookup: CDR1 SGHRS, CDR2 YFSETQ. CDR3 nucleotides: TGCGCCAGCAGCAGACACCTCGGGACATCATCCTACGAGCAGTACTTC. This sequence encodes CASSRHLGTSSYEQYF.

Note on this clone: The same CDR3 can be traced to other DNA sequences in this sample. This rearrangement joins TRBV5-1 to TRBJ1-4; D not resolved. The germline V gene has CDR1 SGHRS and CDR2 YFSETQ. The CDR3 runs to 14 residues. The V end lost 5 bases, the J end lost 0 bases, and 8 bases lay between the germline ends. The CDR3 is CASSLTATNEKLFF. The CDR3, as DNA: TGCGCCAGCAGTCTAACGGCAACTAATGAAAAACTGTTTTTT.

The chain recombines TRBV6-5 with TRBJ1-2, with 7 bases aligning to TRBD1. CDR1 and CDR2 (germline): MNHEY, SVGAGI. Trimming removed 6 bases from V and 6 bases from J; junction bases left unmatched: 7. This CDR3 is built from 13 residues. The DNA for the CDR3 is TGTGCCAGCAGCCGCAGGGGGAGCAATGGCTACACCTTC. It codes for CASSRRGSNGYTF.

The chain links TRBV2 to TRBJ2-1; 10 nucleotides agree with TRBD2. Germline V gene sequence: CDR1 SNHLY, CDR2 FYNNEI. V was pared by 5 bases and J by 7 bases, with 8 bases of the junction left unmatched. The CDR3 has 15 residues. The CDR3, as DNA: TGTGCCAGCAGTCGGCCGGGAGCGGGGGGGAATGAGCAGTTCTTC. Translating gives CASSRPGAGGNEQFF.

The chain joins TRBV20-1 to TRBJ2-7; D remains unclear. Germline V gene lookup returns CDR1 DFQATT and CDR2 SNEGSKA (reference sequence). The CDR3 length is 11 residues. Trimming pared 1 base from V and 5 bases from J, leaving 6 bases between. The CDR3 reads CSARAANEQYF. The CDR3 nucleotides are TGCAGTGCTAGAGCCGCGAACGAGCAGTACTTC.

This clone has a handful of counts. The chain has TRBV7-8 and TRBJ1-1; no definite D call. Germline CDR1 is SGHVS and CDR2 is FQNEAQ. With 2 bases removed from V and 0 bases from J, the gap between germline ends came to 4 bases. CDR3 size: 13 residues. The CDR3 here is CASSLTVNTEAFF. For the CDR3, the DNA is TGTGCCAGCAGCTTAACTGTGAACACTGAAGCTTTCTTT.

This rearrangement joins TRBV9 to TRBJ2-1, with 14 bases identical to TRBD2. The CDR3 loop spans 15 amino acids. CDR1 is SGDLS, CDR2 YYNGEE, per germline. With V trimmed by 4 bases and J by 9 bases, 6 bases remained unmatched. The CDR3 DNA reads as TGTGCCAGCAGCACCTGGGGACTAGCGGGGGCTGAGCAGTTCTTC. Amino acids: CASSTWGLAGAEQFF.

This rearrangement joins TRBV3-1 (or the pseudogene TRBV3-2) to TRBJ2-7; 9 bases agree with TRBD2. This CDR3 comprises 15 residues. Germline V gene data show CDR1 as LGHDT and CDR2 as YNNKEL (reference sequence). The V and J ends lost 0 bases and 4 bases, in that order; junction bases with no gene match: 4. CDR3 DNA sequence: TGTGCCAGCAGCCAAGACGGCGGGAGGGTATACGAGCAGTACTTC. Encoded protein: CASSQDGGRVYEQYF.

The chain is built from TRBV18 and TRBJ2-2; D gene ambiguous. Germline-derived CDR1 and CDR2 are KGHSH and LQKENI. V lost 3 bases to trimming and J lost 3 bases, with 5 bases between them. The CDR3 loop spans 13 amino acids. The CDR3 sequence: CASSPDYTGELFF. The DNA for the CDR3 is TGTGCCAGCTCACCCGACTACACCGGGGAGCTGTTTTTT.

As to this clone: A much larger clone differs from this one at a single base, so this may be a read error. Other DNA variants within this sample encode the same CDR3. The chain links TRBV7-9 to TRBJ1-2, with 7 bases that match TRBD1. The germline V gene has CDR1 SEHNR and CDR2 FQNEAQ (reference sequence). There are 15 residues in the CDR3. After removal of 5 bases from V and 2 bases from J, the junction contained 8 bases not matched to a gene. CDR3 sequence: CASSPRTGINYGYTF. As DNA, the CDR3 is TGTGCCAGCAGCCCAAGGACAGGCATAAACTATGGCTACACCTTC.

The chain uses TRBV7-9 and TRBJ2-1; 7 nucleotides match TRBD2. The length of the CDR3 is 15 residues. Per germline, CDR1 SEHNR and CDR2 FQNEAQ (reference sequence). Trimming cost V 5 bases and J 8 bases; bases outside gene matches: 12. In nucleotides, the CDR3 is TGTGCCAGCAGCGTGAGGGGCGGGAGTTACCATGAGCAGTTCTTC. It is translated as CASSVRGGSYHEQFF.

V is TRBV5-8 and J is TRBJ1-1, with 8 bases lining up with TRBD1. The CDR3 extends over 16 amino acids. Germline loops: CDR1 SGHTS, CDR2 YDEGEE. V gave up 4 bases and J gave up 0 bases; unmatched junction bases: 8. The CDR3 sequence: CASSGGQAIMNTEAFF. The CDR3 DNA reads TGTGCCAGCAGCGGGGGACAGGCGATAATGAACACTGAAGCTTTCTTT.

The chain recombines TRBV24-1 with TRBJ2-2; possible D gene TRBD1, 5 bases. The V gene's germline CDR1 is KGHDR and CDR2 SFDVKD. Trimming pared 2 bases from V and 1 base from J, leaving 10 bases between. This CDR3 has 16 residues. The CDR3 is CATSDWGSLNTGELFF. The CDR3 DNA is TGTGCCACCAGTGATTGGGGCAGCTTGAACACCGGGGAGCTGTTTTTT.

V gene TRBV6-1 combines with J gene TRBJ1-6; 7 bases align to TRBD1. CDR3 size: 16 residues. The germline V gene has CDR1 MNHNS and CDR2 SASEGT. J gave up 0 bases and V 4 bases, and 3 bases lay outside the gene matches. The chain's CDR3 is CASSVQGSSYNSPLHF. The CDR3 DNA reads TGTGCCAGCAGTGTACAGGGGAGCTCCTATAATTCACCCCTCCACTTT.

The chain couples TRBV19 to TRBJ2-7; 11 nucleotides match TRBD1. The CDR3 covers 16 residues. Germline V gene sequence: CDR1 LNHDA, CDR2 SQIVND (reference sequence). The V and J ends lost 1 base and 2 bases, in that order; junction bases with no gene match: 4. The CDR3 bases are TGTGCCAGTAGTATAGGGACAGGGGGCTTTCCCTACGAGCAGTACTTC. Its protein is CASSIGTGGFPYEQYF.

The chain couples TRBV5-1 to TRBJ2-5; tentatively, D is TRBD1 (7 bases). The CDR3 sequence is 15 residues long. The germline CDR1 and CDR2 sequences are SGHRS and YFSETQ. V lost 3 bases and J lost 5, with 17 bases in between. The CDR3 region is CASSSSGGGRETQYF. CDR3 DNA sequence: TGCGCCAGCAGCTCCTCTGGAGGGGGCCGGGAGACCCAGTACTTC.

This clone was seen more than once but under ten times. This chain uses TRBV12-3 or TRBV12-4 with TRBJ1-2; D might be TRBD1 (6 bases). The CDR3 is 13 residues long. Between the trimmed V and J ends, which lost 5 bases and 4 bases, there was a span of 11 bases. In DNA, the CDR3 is TGTGCCAGCAGTCCTACAGGGCGCTATGGCTACACCTTC. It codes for CASSPTGRYGYTF.

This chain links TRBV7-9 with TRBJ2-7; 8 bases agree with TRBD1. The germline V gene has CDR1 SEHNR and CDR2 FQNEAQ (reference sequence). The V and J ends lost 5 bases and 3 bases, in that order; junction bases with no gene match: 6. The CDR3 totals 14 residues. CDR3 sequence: CASSTQGVGYEQYF. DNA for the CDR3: TGTGCCAGCAGCACACAGGGGGTTGGCTACGAGCAGTACTTC.

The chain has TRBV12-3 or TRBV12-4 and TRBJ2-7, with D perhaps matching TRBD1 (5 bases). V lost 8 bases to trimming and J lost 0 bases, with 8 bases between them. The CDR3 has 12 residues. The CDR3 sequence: CASGADSYEQYF. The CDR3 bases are TGTGCCAGCGGGGCAGACTCCTACGAGCAGTACTTC.

CDR3 sequence reads: CASRTGGLTEAFF. The CDR3 DNA follows: TGTGCCAGCAGGACAGGGGGACTAACTGAAGCTTTCTTT. The chain recombines TRBV27 with TRBJ1-1; TRBD1 matches at 9 bases. In germline, CDR1 is MNHEY, CDR2 SMNVEV (reference sequence). The V gene end was trimmed by 6 bases and the J gene end by 5 bases; junction bases not matched to a gene: 4. The CDR3 sequence is 13 residues long.

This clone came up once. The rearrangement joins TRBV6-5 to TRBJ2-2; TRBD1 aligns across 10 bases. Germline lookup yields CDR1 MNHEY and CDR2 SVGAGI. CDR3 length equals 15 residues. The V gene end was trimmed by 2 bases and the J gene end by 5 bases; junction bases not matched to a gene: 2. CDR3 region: CASSYGTGVTGELFF. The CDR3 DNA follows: TGTGCCAGCAGTTACGGGACAGGGGTGACCGGGGAGCTGTTTTTT.

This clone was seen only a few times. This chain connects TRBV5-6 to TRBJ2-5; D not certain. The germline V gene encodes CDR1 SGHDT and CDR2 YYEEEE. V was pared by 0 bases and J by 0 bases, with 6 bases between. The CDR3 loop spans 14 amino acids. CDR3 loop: CASSLESYQETQYF. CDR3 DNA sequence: TGTGCCAGCAGCTTGGAATCGTACCAAGAGACCCAGTACTTC. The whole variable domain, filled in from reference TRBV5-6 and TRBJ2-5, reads DAGVTQSPTHLIKTRGQQVTLRCSPKSGHDTVSWYQQALGQGPQFIFQYYEEEERQRGNFPDRFSGHQFPNYSSELNVNALLLGDSALYLCASSLESYQETQYFGPGTRLLVL.

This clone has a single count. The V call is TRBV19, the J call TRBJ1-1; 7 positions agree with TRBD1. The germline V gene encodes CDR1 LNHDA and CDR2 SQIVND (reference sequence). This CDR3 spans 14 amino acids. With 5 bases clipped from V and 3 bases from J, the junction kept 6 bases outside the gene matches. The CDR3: CASSPGQSYTEAFF. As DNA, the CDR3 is TGTGCCAGTAGTCCGGGACAGAGCTACACTGAAGCTTTCTTT. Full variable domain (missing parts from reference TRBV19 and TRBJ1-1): DGGITQSPKYLFRKEGQNVTLSCEQNLNHDAMYWYRQDPGQGLRLIYYSQIVNDFQKGDIAEGYSVSREKKESFPLTVTSAQKNPTAFYLCASSPGQSYTEAFFGQGTRLTVV.

In DNA form, the CDR3 reads TGCGCCAGCACTATAGGACAGGGAGGTTTGCGGGAGCAGTACTTC. Translated, it gives CASTIGQGGLREQYF. The chain employs TRBV10-1 and TRBJ2-7; 8 positions match TRBD1. Losses at the gene ends were 7 bases for V and 7 bases for J; bases not matched to a gene: 15. This CDR3 has 15 residues. Germline V gene lookup returns CDR1 WNHNN and CDR2 SYGVQD (reference sequence).

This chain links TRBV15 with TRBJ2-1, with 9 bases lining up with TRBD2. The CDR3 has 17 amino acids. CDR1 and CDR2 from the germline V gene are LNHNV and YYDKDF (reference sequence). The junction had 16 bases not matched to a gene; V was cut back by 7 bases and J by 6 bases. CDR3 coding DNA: TGTGCCACCAAAAATCCAGCGGGAGGCCCGGCCTTCAATGAGCAGTTCTTC. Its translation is CATKNPAGGPAFNEQFF.

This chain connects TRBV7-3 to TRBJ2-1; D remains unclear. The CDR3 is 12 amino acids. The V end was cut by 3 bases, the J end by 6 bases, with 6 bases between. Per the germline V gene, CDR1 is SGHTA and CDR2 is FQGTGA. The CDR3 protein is CASSFSGNEQFF. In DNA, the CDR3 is TGTGCCAGCAGCTTTTCCGGCAATGAGCAGTTCTTC.

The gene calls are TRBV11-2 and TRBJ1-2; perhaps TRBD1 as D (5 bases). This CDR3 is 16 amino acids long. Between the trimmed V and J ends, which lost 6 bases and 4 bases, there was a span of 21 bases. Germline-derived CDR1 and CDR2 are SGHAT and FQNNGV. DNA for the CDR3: TGTGCCAGCAGTTACTCTATGGGGGGTACAGTCTATGGCTACACCTTC. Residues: CASSYSMGGTVYGYTF.

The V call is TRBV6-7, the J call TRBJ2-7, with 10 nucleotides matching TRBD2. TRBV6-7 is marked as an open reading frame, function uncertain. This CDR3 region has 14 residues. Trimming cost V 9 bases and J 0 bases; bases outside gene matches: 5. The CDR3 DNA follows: TGTGCCAGAGAGGGACTAGCGAGCTCCTACGAGCAGTACTTC. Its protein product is CAREGLASSYEQYF.

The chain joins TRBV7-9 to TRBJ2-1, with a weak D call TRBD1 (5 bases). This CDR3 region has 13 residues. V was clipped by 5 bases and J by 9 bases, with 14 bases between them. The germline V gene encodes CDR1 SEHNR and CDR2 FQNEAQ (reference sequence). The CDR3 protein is CASSPSVGVEQFF. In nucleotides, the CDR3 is TGTGCCAGCAGCCCGAGCGTAGGGGTTGAGCAGTTCTTC.